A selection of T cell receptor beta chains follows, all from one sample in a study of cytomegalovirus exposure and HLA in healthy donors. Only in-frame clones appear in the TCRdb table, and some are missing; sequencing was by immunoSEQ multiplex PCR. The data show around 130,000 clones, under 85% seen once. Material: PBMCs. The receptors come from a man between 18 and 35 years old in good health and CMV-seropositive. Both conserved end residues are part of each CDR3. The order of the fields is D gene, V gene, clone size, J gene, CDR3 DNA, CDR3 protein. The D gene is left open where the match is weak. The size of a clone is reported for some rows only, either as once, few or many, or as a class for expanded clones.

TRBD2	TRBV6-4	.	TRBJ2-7	TGTGCCAGCAGTGTCGGGGAGGGGAGGAAGCAGTACTTC	CASSVGEGRKQYF
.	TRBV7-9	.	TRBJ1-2	TGTGCCAGCAGCTTAGTGCGGGGGGGCTTCTATGGCTACACCTTC	CASSLVRGGFYGYTF
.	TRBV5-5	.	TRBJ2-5	TGTGCCAGCAGCTTGGCCGGAGTTGCCCAGTACTTC	CASSLAGVAQYF
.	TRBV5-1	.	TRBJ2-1	TGCGCCAGCAGCGCAACTCTGGGACTGATTTACAATGAGCAGTTCTTC	CASSATLGLIYNEQFF
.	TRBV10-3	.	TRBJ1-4	TGTGCCATCAGTGAGTCTGGACCAGGAGGAACTGAAAAACTGTTTTTT	CAISESGPGGTEKLFF
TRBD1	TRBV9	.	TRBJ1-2	TGTGCCAGCAGCGCCTCCGGGACAGGGGTAAAGGGGGACTATGGCTACACCTTC	CASSASGTGVKGDYGYTF
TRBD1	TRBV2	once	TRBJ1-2	TGTGCCAGCATCGGGGACAGGGAGAAAGATGGCTACACCTTC	CASIGDREKDGYTF
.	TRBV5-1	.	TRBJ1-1	TGCGCCAGCAGCTTGGACATAGTAGGGCAGGGGAGAGAGGAAGCTTTCTTT	CASSLDIVGQGREEAFF
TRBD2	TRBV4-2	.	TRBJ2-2	TGTGCCAGCAGCCAAGAAGTAGGGATAGCGGGAGATCTCACGAACACCGGGGAGCTGTTTTTT	CASSQEVGIAGDLTNTGELFF
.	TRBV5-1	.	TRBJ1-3	TGCGCCAGCAGGAATACAGGAGCTGGAAACACCATATATTTT	CASRNTGAGNTIYF
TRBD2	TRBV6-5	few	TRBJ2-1	TGTGCCAGCAGCTCGCTAGCGGGGGGCTACAATGAGCAGTTCTTC	CASSSLAGGYNEQFF
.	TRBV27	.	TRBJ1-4	TGTGCCAGCAGTTTCGCCAGAAATTACAACCCAACTAATGAAAAACTGTTTTTT	CASSFARNYNPTNEKLFF
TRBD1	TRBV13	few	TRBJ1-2	TGTGCCAGCAGCTCCATGGAGGGACAGCCGGGGTCTAACTATGGCTACACCTTC	CASSSMEGQPGSNYGYTF
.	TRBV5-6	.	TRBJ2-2	TGTGCCAGCAGCTTGGCGGTTGGACGGGGAACCGGGGAGCTGTTTTTT	CASSLAVGRGTGELFF
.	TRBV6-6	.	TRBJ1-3	TGTGCCAGCAGACGTGGAGATATGGAATCTGGAAACACCATATATTTT	CASRRGDMESGNTIYF
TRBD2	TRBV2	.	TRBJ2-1	TGTGCCAGTAGCGGGGGGGCCGATGAGCAGTTCTTC	CASSGGADEQFF
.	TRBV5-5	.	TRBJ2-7	TGTGCCAGCAGCTTGGGAAGCGACTACGAGCAGTACTTC	CASSLGSDYEQYF
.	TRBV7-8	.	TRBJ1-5	TGTGCCAGCAGCCTGAGCAATCAGCCCCAGCATTTT	CASSLSNQPQHF
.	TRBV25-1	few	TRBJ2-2	TGTGCCAGCAGTAGGTGGAGTTCGAACACCGGGGAGCTGTTTTTT	CASSRWSSNTGELFF
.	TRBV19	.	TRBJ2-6	TGTGCCAGTAAACCAGGGCTGTTTCCTCGTGGCTCTGGGGCCAACGTCCTGACTTTC	CASKPGLFPRGSGANVLTF
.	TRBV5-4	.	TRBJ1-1	TGTGCCAGCAGCTTCTCCGGGTTAACCATGAACACTGAAGCTTTCTTT	CASSFSGLTMNTEAFF
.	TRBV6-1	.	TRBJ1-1	TGTGCCAGCAGTGAAGCGCGTTGGGGGCTCACTGAAGCTTTCTTT	CASSEARWGLTEAFF
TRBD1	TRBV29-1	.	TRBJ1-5	TGCAGTGTACTCGGGACAGGGAACAATCAGCCCCAGCATTTT	CSVLGTGNNQPQHF
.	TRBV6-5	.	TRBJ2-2	TGTGCCAGCAGTTACGGTTTTTCAGCGAACACCGGGGAGCTGTTTTTT	CASSYGFSANTGELFF
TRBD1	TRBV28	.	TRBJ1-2	TGTGCCAGCAGGCGAGGGAGAGGGGGCGTTAACTATGGCTACACCTTC	CASRRGRGGVNYGYTF
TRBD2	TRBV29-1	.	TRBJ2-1	TGCAGCGCCCTAGGGACTAGCGGGAGGCGGTCCTACAATGAGCAGTTCTTC	CSALGTSGRRSYNEQFF
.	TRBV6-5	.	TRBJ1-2	TGTGCCAGCAGTTCATTACGGGACACCTATGGCTACACCTTC	CASSSLRDTYGYTF
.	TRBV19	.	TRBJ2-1	TGTGCCAGTAGTATAACTAGAGTCGCCTACAATGAGCAGTTCTTC	CASSITRVAYNEQFF
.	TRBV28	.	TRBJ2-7	TGTGCCAGCAGCCCTGACAGGCTGAGCTCCTACGAGCAGTACTTC	CASSPDRLSSYEQYF
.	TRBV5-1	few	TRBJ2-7	TGCGCCAGCAGGTTCGCATCCTACGAGCAGTACTTC	CASRFASYEQYF
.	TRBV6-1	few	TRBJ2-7	TGTGCCAGCAGCTGGGGGACAACCCTGGAAGAGCAGTACTTC	CASSWGTTLEEQYF
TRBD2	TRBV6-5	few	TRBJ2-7	TGTGCCAGCAGCCCGGGCGGGGGATGGTACTTC	CASSPGGGWYF
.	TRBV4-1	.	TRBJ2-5	TGCGCCAGCAGCTCACTTGATTTGATGTACTTC	CASSSLDLMYF
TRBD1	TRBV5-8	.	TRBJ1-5	TGTGCCAGCAGCTTCCCCTCGACAGGGGGGAATCAGCCCCAGCATTTT	CASSFPSTGGNQPQHF
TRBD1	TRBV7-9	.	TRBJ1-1	TGTGCCAGCAGCTTAGCAGAGGGACAGTTAAAGGCTGAAGCTTTCTTT	CASSLAEGQLKAEAFF
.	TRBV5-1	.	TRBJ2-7	TGCGCCAGCAGCCCCCCTGGGGGGTACGAGCAGTACTTC	CASSPPGGYEQYF